The 18 T cell receptor beta chains below all came from one sample that was sequenced in a study of T cells in Graves' hyperthyroidism and ophthalmopathy. What was amplified from RNA transcripts were TCR beta CDR3 regions. First-round RT-PCR of the TCR CDR3 relied on the HTBI primer set. Each CDR3 protein is one row after TCRdb ran MiXCR on the multiplex PCR reads. The sample comprises about 300,000 distinct CDR3 sequences, 13% of which are singletons, and 6% to 8% rests with the top ten. The sample consisted of blood. The receptors stem from a woman in her 30s with Graves' hyperthyroidism that later progressed to Graves' ophthalmopathy.

This clonotype came up many times. The rearrangement links TRBV7-9 to TRBJ2-7; D perhaps matches TRBD1 (6 bases). Germline V gives CDR1 SEHNR, CDR2 FQNEAQ (reference sequence). The CDR3 loop spans 14 amino acids. V lost 5 bases and J lost 5, with 16 bases in between. The CDR3: CASSPRQGHNEQYF. Written as DNA, the CDR3 is TGTGCCAGCAGCCCCCGTCAGGGGCACAACGAGCAGTACTTC.

The sample holds one count of this clonotype. This chain links TRBV11-2 with TRBJ1-1; 7 nucleotides agree with TRBD1. Trimming took 4 bases from V and 4 from J; bases not matched to a gene: 12. The germline CDR1 and CDR2 sequences are SGHAT and FQNNGV. The length of the CDR3 is 16 residues. The CDR3 reads CASSSRGDRVGTEAFF. The CDR3 DNA is TGTGCCAGCAGCTCTCGGGGCGACAGGGTGGGCACTGAAGCTTTCTTT.

Only a few counts were recorded for this clonotype. The chain employs TRBV5-8 and TRBJ2-1; the D is unclear. Trimming took 0 bases from V and 5 from J, leaving 9 bases between them. This CDR3 comprises 14 residues. Germline lookup yields CDR1 SGHTS and CDR2 YDEGEE. The chain's CDR3 is CASSLADHDNEQFF. CDR3 sequence (DNA): TGTGCCAGCAGCTTGGCGGATCACGACAATGAGCAGTTCTTC.

This sequence joins TRBV28 and TRBJ2-1; 9 nucleotides line up with TRBD1. This CDR3 region has 17 residues. Germline V gene lookup returns CDR1 MDHEN and CDR2 SYDVKM. V lost 7 bases, J lost 7 bases, and 17 bases stayed unmatched. As DNA, the CDR3 is TGTGCCAGCACCCCCCCGGCGGGGTCCGGGACAGGGAATGAGCAGTTCTTC. Amino acid sequence: CASTPPAGSGTGNEQFF. Using reference TRBV28 and TRBJ2-1 for the parts outside the CDR3, the full variable domain is DVKVTQSSRYLVKRTGEKVFLECVQDMDHENMFWYRQDPGLGLRLIYFSYDVKMKEKGDIPEGYSVSREKKERFSLILESASTNQTSMYLCASTPPAGSGTGNEQFFGPGTRLTVL.

The chain recombines TRBV20-1 with TRBJ2-6; a weak D match, TRBD1 (5 bases). The CDR3 has 15 residues. Germline-derived CDR1 and CDR2 are DFQATT and SNEGSKA (reference sequence). Trimming shortened V by 3 bases and J by 0 bases, and 9 bases separated the two germline ends. The CDR3 here is CSASQGASGANVLTF. In nucleotides, the CDR3 is TGCAGTGCTAGCCAGGGCGCCTCTGGGGCCAACGTCCTGACTTTC.

This clonotype was counted many times. The chain is built from TRBV30 and TRBJ2-7; D is perhaps TRBD2 (5 bases). Per germline, CDR1 GTSNPN and CDR2 SVGIG (reference sequence). V was pared by 3 bases and J by 1 base, with 13 bases between. The CDR3 is made up of 14 amino acids. CDR3 in amino acids: CAWRNWRASYEQYF. The CDR3 DNA sequence: TGTGCCTGGAGGAATTGGCGGGCGTCCTACGAGCAGTACTTC.

Many counts were recorded for this clonotype. V gene TRBV11-2 combines with J gene TRBJ2-5; D remains ambiguous. Germline V lookup: CDR1 SGHAT, CDR2 FQNNGV. V was cut by 5 bases and J by 2 bases, with 12 bases left in between. The CDR3 is 14 residues long. The CDR3, as DNA: TGTGCCAGCAGCCGGACCGGGCCACAAGAGACCCAGTACTTC. Translated: CASSRTGPQETQYF.

This clonotype appeared a few times. Since a much larger clone is just one base distant, this may be a read error. The chain combines TRBV7-2 with TRBJ2-1; 9 bases align to TRBD1. Germline CDR1 is SGHTA and CDR2 is FQGNSA. The CDR3 totals 16 residues. In nucleotides, the CDR3 is TGTGCCAGCAGCAGAACGGGACAGGGTATCTACAATGGGCAGTTCTTC. This codes for CASSRTGQGIYNGQFF.

CDR3 loop: CASKDRASSPYTF. The CDR3 coding sequence is TGTGCCAGCAAAGACAGGGCTTCATCCCCCTACACCTTC. The chain has TRBV4-2 and TRBJ1-2, with 7 bases matching TRBD1. The CDR3 contains 13 residues. CDR1 is LGHNA, CDR2 YNFKEQ, per germline. V was clipped by 7 bases and J by 10 bases; unmatched bases: 12.

In its sample, this clonotype was seen many times. The rearrangement joins TRBV5-1 to TRBJ2-2, with a weak D call TRBD1 (6 bases). The germline V and J ends were trimmed by 4 bases and 4 bases, with 20 bases remaining between them. The CDR3 is made up of 17 amino acids. In germline, CDR1 is SGHRS, CDR2 YFSETQ. CDR3: CASSTTPTGFVTGELFF. In DNA, the CDR3 is TGCGCCAGCAGCACTACCCCTACAGGGTTCGTCACCGGGGAGCTGTTTTTT.

This clonotype was observed many times. The chain recombines TRBV2 with TRBJ2-5; D uncertain. This CDR3 has 11 residues. The germline gives CDR1 SNHLY, CDR2 FYNNEI. V was shortened by 4 bases and J by 3 bases, with 3 bases between the two germline ends. CDR3 nucleotides: TGTGCCAGCAGTGGGGAAGAGACCCAGTACTTC. Encoded protein: CASSGEETQYF. Together with reference TRBV2 and TRBJ2-5, the CDR3 gives the full variable domain: EPEVTQTPSHQVTQMGQEVILRCVPISNHLYFYWYRQILGQKVEFLVSFYNNEISEKSEIFDDQFSVERPDGSNFTLKIRSTKLEDSAMYFCASSGEETQYFGPGTRLLVL.

This clonotype has ten or more counts. The chain combines TRBV5-1 with TRBJ2-7; a possible D gene is TRBD1 (5 bases). CDR1 is SGHRS and CDR2 is YFSETQ in the germline V gene. V dropped 1 base and J dropped 2 bases, with 10 bases sitting between them. The CDR3 runs to 14 residues. As DNA, the CDR3 is TGCGCCAGCAGCTTGTCGCCAGGGACCTACGAGCAGTACTTC. Translated: CASSLSPGTYEQYF.

The chain has TRBV18 and TRBJ2-5, with D possibly being TRBD1 (5 bases). The CDR3 extends over 13 amino acids. Germline V lookup: CDR1 KGHSH, CDR2 LQKENI. Deletions cut 2 bases from V and 5 bases from J, with 9 bases between. Here the CDR3 reads CASSPKGRETQYF. The CDR3 bases are TGTGCCAGCTCACCAAAGGGGCGGGAGACCCAGTACTTC.

In the case of this clonotype: Its ends do not fully match the called genes, so a read error is possible. The chain links TRBV6-1 to TRBJ2-6; tentative D call: TRBD1 (5 bases). Germline V gives CDR1 MNHNS, CDR2 SASEGT. The length of the CDR3 is 13 residues. The CDR3 protein is CASSRSGASVLTF. CDR3 coding DNA: TGTGCCAGCTCCCGCTCTGGGGCCAGCGTCCTGACTTTC.

At least ten counts were recorded for this clonotype. The chain uses TRBV5-1 and TRBJ1-4; D might be TRBD1 (6 bases). This CDR3 has 16 residues. The V end lost 1 base, the J end lost 0 bases, and 10 bases lay between the germline ends. Germline CDR1 reads SGHRS; CDR2 reads YFSETQ. CDR3 amino acids: CASSLPSGATNEKLFF. The CDR3 DNA is TGCGCCAGCAGCTTGCCCTCAGGGGCAACTAATGAAAAACTGTTTTTT.

This clonotype was detected many times. The rearrangement uses TRBV6-6 and TRBJ2-2; weak D call: TRBD2 (6 bases). Germline CDR1 and CDR2: MNHNY and SVGAGI (reference sequence). The CDR3 contains 17 residues. V gave up 2 bases and J gave up 5 bases, with 18 bases separating them. DNA for the CDR3: TGTGCCAGCAGTTACCGGCCTTTGAATAGCGGAACCGGGGAGCTGTTTTTT. Amino acid sequence: CASSYRPLNSGTGELFF.

This clonotype was seen a few times. The V call is TRBV6-1, the J call TRBJ1-5; TRBD1 is a possible D gene (5 bases). Trimming took 6 bases from V and 0 from J, leaving 15 bases between them. The CDR3 length is 16 residues. Germline values: CDR1 MNHNS, CDR2 SASEGT. The CDR3 spells CASSPLRGTSNQPQHF. CDR3 nucleotides: TGTGCCAGCAGCCCCCTTCGAGGGACTAGCAATCAGCCCCAGCATTTT.

This clonotype was counted ten times or more. V usage is TRBV4-1 and J usage is TRBJ2-7; 9 bases line up with TRBD2. Germline V gives CDR1 MGHRA, CDR2 YSYEKL. After removal of 4 bases from V and 2 bases from J, the junction contained 12 bases not matched to a gene. This CDR3 is 17 amino acids long. The DNA of the CDR3 is TGCGCCAGCAGCCGAGGACTAGCGCAACTATTACCCTACGAGCAGTACTTC. Protein sequence: CASSRGLAQLLPYEQYF.